The 26 T cell receptor beta chains below were found in one sample sequenced in a study of blood T cell repertoires in COVID-19. The repertoire was sequenced with immunoSEQ multiplex PCR; TCRdb's copy has only in-frame clones and lacks some. The sample has about 84,000 clones, roughly 77% seen once. The sequencing sample was made of peripheral blood. The receptors here all came from a man aged 45-65 years with active or convalescent COVID-19.

This clone was counted a single time. V gene TRBV3-1 (or the pseudogene TRBV3-2) combines with J gene TRBJ2-1; 10 bases map to TRBD2. The CDR3 runs 19 residues. The V segment lost 7 bases and the J segment 5 bases; nucleotides outside the gene matches: 20. CDR1 and CDR2 (germline): LGHDT, YNNKEL (reference sequence). The CDR3 loop is CASTTKNGRAGGIDNEQFF. Here the CDR3 DNA reads TGTGCCAGCACCACCAAGAATGGTAGAGCGGGGGGGATTGACAATGAGCAGTTCTTC.

In its sample, this clone was seen once. The rearrangement links TRBV2 to TRBJ2-5; tentatively, D is TRBD2 (5 bases). V lost 7 bases and J lost 4, with 16 bases in between. There are 14 residues in the CDR3. Germline CDR1 is SNHLY and CDR2 is FYNNEI. CDR3 coding DNA: TGTGCCAGCACCCGTTTACTAGTGGGAGAGACCCAGTACTTC. Amino acid sequence: CASTRLLVGETQYF.

The rearrangement links TRBV4-3 to TRBJ2-2; D is undetermined. Deletions cut 0 bases from V and 1 base from J, with 6 bases between. The CDR3 runs 15 residues. Per germline, CDR1 LGHNA and CDR2 YSLEER. The CDR3 DNA sequence: TGCGCCAGCAGCCAAGATCCCAGGAACACCGGGGAGCTGTTTTTT. Translating gives CASSQDPRNTGELFF.

There are a few counts of this clone. At one of its ends the junction is not consistent with the germline gene, which may arise from a read error. This sequence joins TRBV5-5 and TRBJ2-5; D call uncertain. Germline assignment: CDR1 SGHKS and CDR2 YYEKEE (reference sequence). The CDR3 has 10 residues. CDR3 sequence reads: CASNQETQYF. Written as DNA, the CDR3 is TGTGCCAGCAACCAGGAGACCCAGTACTTC.

The chain links TRBV28 to TRBJ2-3; D not resolved. Per the germline V gene, CDR1 is MDHEN and CDR2 is SYDVKM. The CDR3 has 12 residues. V lost 6 bases to trimming and J lost 2 bases, with 6 bases between them. CDR3 sequence reads: CASSTPTDTQYF. The CDR3 coding sequence is TGTGCCAGCAGCACTCCCACAGATACGCAGTATTTT.

J is TRBJ1-2 and V is TRBV7-8; D is perhaps TRBD1 (5 bases). The CDR3 has 14 amino acids. Germline CDR1 is SGHVS and CDR2 is FQNEAQ. Trimming left V 3 bases short and J 3 bases short, with 11 bases between. In DNA form, the CDR3 reads TGTGCCAGCAGCTTTGTAGGAGGGGACTATGGCTACACCTTC. It translates to CASSFVGGDYGYTF.

The chain combines TRBV6-6 with TRBJ2-3, with D tentatively TRBD2 (6 bases). V was trimmed by 11 bases and J by 0 bases, leaving 18 bases between them. Germline-derived CDR1 and CDR2 are MNHNY and SVGAGI (reference sequence). This CDR3 spans 15 amino acids. The CDR3 DNA reads as TGTGCCCTAGGAGGGGACGGGCGTAGCACAGATACGCAGTATTTT. This gives the protein CALGGDGRSTDTQYF.

This chain joins TRBV6-5 and TRBJ1-3, with D possibly matching TRBD1 (5 bases). Germline V gene data show CDR1 as MNHEY and CDR2 as SVGAGI. Trimming shortened V by 6 bases and J by 0 bases, and 12 bases separated the two germline ends. This CDR3 contains 15 residues. The CDR3 loop is CASRRIQGSGNTIYF. CDR3 bases: TGTGCCAGCAGACGGATTCAGGGCTCTGGAAACACCATATATTTT.

CDR3 protein: CASSGRTGGDHYGYTF. The CDR3 nucleotides are TGTGCCAGCAGCGGTAGGACAGGGGGCGACCACTATGGCTACACCTTC. The genes are TRBV7-2 and TRBJ1-2; 11 bases line up with TRBD1. V lost 5 bases to trimming and J lost 3 bases; unmatched junction nucleotides: 8. The CDR3 consists of 16 residues. CDR1 and CDR2 from the germline V gene are SGHTA and FQGNSA.

V gene TRBV6-1 combines with J gene TRBJ1-6, with D perhaps matching TRBD1 (5 bases). The germline V and J ends were trimmed by 3 bases and 8 bases, with 8 bases remaining between them. The CDR3 totals 13 residues. The germline V gene has CDR1 MNHNS and CDR2 SASEGT. This CDR3 reads CASSDRADSPLHF. CDR3 DNA sequence: TGTGCCAGCAGTGACAGGGCTGATTCACCCCTCCACTTT.

This clone was counted between two and nine times. The chain joins TRBV5-1 to TRBJ2-1; TRBD2 matches at 11 bases. Germline CDR1 is SGHRS and CDR2 is YFSETQ. CDR3 length: 15 residues. The V gene end was trimmed by 2 bases and the J gene end by 3 bases; junction bases not matched to a gene: 1. Here the CDR3 reads CASSFSGGDYNEQFF. Written as DNA, the CDR3 is TGCGCCAGCAGCTTTAGCGGGGGGGACTACAATGAGCAGTTCTTC.

This clone was seen a few times. V is TRBV5-4 and J is TRBJ2-7, with TRBD2 matching 7 bases. The germline CDR1 and CDR2 sequences are SGHNT and YYREEE (reference sequence). The V segment lost 1 base and the J segment 5 bases; nucleotides outside the gene matches: 6. The CDR3 length is 14 residues. The CDR3 loop is CASSLIGLGDEQYF. In DNA form, the CDR3 reads TGTGCCAGCAGCTTGATTGGACTAGGGGACGAGCAGTACTTC.

The chain combines TRBV5-3 with TRBJ1-1; 7 bases agree with TRBD1. TRBV5-3 is placed among ORFs of uncertain function. The ends lost 3 bases at V and 4 bases at J; junction bases unmatched: 6. The CDR3 length is 14 residues. Here the CDR3 reads CARSSDRERTEAFF. The CDR3 DNA is TGTGCCAGAAGCTCCGACAGGGAACGCACTGAAGCTTTCTTT.

This chain links TRBV19 with TRBJ2-1, with D hard to call. The CDR3 is 13 residues long. The V gene lost 3 bases and the J gene lost 4 bases, with 7 bases spanning the gap. Germline assignment: CDR1 LNHDA and CDR2 SQIVND (reference sequence). In nucleotides, the CDR3 is TGTGCCAGTAGTATCCTTACTTACAATGAGCAGTTCTTC. The encoded protein is CASSILTYNEQFF.

This chain uses TRBV5-4 with TRBJ1-4, with unresolved D. The CDR3 totals 16 residues. V was clipped by 3 bases and J by 8 bases, with 20 bases between them. Germline CDR1 reads SGHNT; CDR2 reads YYREEE (reference sequence). CDR3 sequence reads: CASSSPREEGEEKLFF. The CDR3 DNA is TGTGCCAGCAGCTCCCCCCGTGAGGAGGGAGAAGAAAAACTGTTTTTT.

The rearrangement joins TRBV6-1 to TRBJ1-2, with 7 bases identical to TRBD1. The ends lost 0 bases at V and 5 bases at J; junction bases unmatched: 9. The CDR3 covers 16 residues. Germline V gene lookup returns CDR1 MNHNS and CDR2 SASEGT. The CDR3 DNA reads as TGTGCCAGCAGTGAAGCGACAGGGCGTCTGGGTTATGGCTACACCTTC. This sequence encodes CASSEATGRLGYGYTF.

The chain recombines TRBV5-1 with TRBJ1-2; D possibly corresponds to TRBD1 (6 bases). Germline-derived CDR1 and CDR2 are SGHRS and YFSETQ. Trimming removed 5 bases at V and 2 bases at J, with 13 bases between. This CDR3 contains 14 residues. Here the CDR3 reads CASRLDSLNYGYTF. As DNA, the CDR3 is TGCGCCAGCAGACTGGACAGCTTAAACTATGGCTACACCTTC.

The table lists this clone with a few counts. The chain joins TRBV19 to TRBJ1-5; maybe TRBD1 (5 bases). With 6 bases removed from V and 5 bases from J, the gap between germline ends came to 17 bases. The CDR3 has 15 amino acids. Germline V lookup: CDR1 LNHDA, CDR2 SQIVND (reference sequence). CDR3 sequence reads: CASRDVAGKHQPQHF. The CDR3 nucleotides read TGTGCCAGTAGGGACGTGGCAGGGAAGCATCAGCCCCAGCATTTT.

V and J are TRBV10-3 and TRBJ2-1; TRBD2 agrees at 8 bases. Trimming at V came to 7 bases and at J to 5 bases, leaving 4 bases not matched to a gene. There are 13 residues in the CDR3. Looked up from germline, CDR1 is ENHRY and CDR2 is SYGVKD. The CDR3 is CAITSGGNNEQFF. Here the CDR3 DNA reads TGTGCCATCACAAGCGGGGGAAACAATGAGCAGTTCTTC.

The chain carries TRBV27 and TRBJ1-6, with a tentative D call TRBD1 (5 bases). Trimming left V 3 bases short and J 6 bases short, with 6 bases between. CDR3 length: 13 amino acids. The germline gives CDR1 MNHEY, CDR2 SMNVEV (reference sequence). The CDR3 DNA sequence: TGTGCCAGCAGTTTCCAGGGTAATTCACCCCTCCACTTT. Translation gives CASSFQGNSPLHF.

This clone was observed a few times. The chain employs TRBV6-4 and TRBJ2-2; a possible D gene is TRBD2 (5 bases). Germline CDR1 is MRHNA and CDR2 is SNTAGT. The CDR3 is made up of 13 amino acids. V dropped 4 bases and J dropped 2 bases, with 5 bases sitting between them. This chain's CDR3 is CASSGTNTGELFF. In nucleotides, the CDR3 is TGTGCCAGCAGTGGGACTAACACCGGGGAGCTGTTTTTT.

The J gene is TRBJ2-7, the V gene TRBV19, with 9 positions matching TRBD2. The germline gives CDR1 LNHDA, CDR2 SQIVND (reference sequence). The V gene end was trimmed by 7 bases and the J gene end by 3 bases; junction bases not matched to a gene: 7. The CDR3 covers 14 residues. CDR3 DNA sequence: TGTGCCAGTAAGGCTAGCGGGGCACTCTACGAGCAGTACTTC. Amino acids: CASKASGALYEQYF. The variable domain in full, completed from reference TRBV19 and TRBJ2-7, reads DGGITQSPKYLFRKEGQNVTLSCEQNLNHDAMYWYRQDPGQGLRLIYYSQIVNDFQKGDIAEGYSVSREKKESFPLTVTSAQKNPTAFYLCASKASGALYEQYFGPGTRLTVT.

The chain employs TRBV28 and TRBJ2-1; weak D call: TRBD1 (5 bases). V lost 5 bases and J lost 1, with 9 bases in between. Germline V gives CDR1 MDHEN, CDR2 SYDVKM. This CDR3 contains 14 residues. The CDR3, as DNA: TGTGCCAGCAGTGGGGCAGGGTCCTACAATGAGCAGTTCTTC. Its protein is CASSGAGSYNEQFF.

The rearrangement joins TRBV7-2 to TRBJ1-2, with 8 bases lining up with TRBD1. The CDR3 is 15 residues long. Germline trimming cut 4 bases from V and 1 base from J; bases unmatched to any gene: 5. In germline, CDR1 is SGHTA, CDR2 FQGNSA. CDR3 in DNA: TGTGCCAGCAGCTCTGGACAGGGAGGTAACTATGGCTACACCTTC. Protein: CASSSGQGGNYGYTF.

The V call is TRBV2, the J call TRBJ1-2; TRBD1 aligns across 7 bases. Trimming at V came to 6 bases and at J to 1 base, leaving 5 bases not matched to a gene. The CDR3 runs 14 residues. Germline values: CDR1 SNHLY, CDR2 FYNNEI. The CDR3: CASRGDSDNYGYTF. The CDR3 nucleotides read TGTGCCAGCAGGGGGGACAGTGATAACTATGGCTACACCTTC.

There are a few counts of this clone. At the DNA level, this CDR3 is encoded by other sequences in the same sample as well. The rearrangement links TRBV3-1 (or the pseudogene TRBV3-2) to TRBJ1-2; D gene uncertain. The ends were cut back, 3 bases at V and 2 bases at J, with 7 bases in the middle. Per germline, CDR1 LGHDT and CDR2 YNNKEL (reference sequence). The CDR3 has 13 amino acids. CDR3 coding DNA: TGTGCCAGCAGCCAGGGCCGGAACTATGGCTACACCTTC. Its translation: CASSQGRNYGYTF.